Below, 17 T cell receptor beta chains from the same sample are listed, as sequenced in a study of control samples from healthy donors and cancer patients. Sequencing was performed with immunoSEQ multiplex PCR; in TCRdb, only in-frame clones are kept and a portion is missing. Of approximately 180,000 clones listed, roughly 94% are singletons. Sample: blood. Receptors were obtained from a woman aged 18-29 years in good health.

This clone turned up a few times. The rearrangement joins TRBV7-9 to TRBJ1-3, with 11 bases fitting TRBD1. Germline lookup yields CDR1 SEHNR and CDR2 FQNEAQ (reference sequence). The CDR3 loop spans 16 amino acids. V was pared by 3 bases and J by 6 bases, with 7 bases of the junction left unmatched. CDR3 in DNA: TGTGCCAGCAGCTTTACCGGGACAGGGGGTTCAAACACCATATATTTT. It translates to CASSFTGTGGSNTIYF.

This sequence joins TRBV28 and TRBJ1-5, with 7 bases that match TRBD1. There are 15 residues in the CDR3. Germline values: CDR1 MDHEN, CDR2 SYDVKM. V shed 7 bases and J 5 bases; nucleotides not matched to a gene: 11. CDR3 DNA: TGTGCCAGCACCTCCCCCGGGACAGCATATCAGCCCCAGCATTTT. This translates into CASTSPGTAYQPQHF.

The CDR3 nucleotides are TGTGCCAGCTCACCACTGCCCGGGGGCGGGGAGACCCAGTACTTC. This codes for CASSPLPGGGETQYF. This rearrangement joins TRBV18 to TRBJ2-5; D is tentatively TRBD1 or TRBD2 (6 bases each). Germline CDR1 reads KGHSH; CDR2 reads LQKENI. This CDR3 spans 15 amino acids. V was clipped by 1 base and J by 5 bases, with 14 bases between them.

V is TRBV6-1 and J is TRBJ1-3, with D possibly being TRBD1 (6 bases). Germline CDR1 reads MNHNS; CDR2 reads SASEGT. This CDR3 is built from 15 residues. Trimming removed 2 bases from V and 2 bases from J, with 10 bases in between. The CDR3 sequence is CASSEIRGAGNTIYF. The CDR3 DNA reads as TGTGCCAGCAGTGAAATCAGGGGAGCTGGAAACACCATATATTTT.

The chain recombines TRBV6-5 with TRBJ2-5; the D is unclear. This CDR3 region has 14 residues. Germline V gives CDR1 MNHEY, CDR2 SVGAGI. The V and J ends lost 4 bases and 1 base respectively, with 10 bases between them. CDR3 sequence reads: CASSSFDFQETQYF. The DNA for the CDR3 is TGTGCCAGCAGTTCCTTCGATTTCCAAGAGACCCAGTACTTC.

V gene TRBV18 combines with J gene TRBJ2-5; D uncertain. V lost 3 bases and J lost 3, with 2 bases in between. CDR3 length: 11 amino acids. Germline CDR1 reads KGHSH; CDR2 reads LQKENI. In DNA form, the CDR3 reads TGTGCCAGCTCACCCAAAGAGACCCAGTACTTC. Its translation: CASSPKETQYF.

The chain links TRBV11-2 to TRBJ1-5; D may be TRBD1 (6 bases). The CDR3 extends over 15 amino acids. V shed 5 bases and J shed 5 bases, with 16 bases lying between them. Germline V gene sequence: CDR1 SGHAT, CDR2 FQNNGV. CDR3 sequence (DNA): TGTGCCAGCAGCCCCCCGGGGGCGATAGATCAGCCCCAGCATTTT. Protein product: CASSPPGAIDQPQHF.

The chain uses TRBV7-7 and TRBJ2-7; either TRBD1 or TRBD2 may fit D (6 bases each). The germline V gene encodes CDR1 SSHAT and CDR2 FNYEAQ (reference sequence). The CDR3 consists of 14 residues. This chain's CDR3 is CATSEGVGSYEQYF. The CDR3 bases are TGTGCTACCTCGGAGGGGGTGGGCTCCTACGAGCAGTACTTC.

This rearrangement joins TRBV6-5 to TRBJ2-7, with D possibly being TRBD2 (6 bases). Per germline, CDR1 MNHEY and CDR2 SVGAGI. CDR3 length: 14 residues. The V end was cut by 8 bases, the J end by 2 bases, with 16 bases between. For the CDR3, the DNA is TGTGCCAGCGGACCGGGACTGGGACCCTACGAGCAGTACTTC. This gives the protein CASGPGLGPYEQYF.

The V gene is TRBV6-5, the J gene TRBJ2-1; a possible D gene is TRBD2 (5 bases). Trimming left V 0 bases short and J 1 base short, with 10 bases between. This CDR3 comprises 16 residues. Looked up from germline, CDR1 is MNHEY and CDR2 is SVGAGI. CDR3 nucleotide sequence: TGTGCCAGCAGTTACTCGAGGGCGGGTTCCTACAATGAGCAGTTCTTC. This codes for CASSYSRAGSYNEQFF.

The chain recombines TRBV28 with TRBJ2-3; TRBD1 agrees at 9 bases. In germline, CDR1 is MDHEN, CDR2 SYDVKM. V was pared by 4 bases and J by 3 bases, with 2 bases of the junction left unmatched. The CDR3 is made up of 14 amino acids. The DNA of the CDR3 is TGTGCCAGCAGTTCACAGGGGGCAACAGATACGCAGTATTTT. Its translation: CASSSQGATDTQYF.

As DNA, the CDR3 is TGCGCCAGCAGCCTGGGCATAAACACTGAAGCTTTCTTT. It specifies CASSLGINTEAFF. The chain couples TRBV5-1 to TRBJ1-1; no clear D. Trimming cost V 4 bases and J 2 bases, with 9 bases left between them. This CDR3 contains 13 residues. The germline CDR1 and CDR2 sequences are SGHRS and YFSETQ.

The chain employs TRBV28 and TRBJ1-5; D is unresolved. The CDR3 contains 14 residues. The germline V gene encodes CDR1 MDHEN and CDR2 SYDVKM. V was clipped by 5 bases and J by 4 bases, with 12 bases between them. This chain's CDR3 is CASSPRTANQPQHF. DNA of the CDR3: TGTGCCAGCAGTCCCCGGACCGCGAATCAGCCCCAGCATTTT.

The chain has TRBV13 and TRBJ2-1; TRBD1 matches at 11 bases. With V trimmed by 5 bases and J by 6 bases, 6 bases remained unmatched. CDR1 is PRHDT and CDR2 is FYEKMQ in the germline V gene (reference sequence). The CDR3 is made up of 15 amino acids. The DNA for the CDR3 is TGTGCCAGCAGCCCCGGGACAGGGGGTATCAATGAGCAGTTCTTC. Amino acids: CASSPGTGGINEQFF.

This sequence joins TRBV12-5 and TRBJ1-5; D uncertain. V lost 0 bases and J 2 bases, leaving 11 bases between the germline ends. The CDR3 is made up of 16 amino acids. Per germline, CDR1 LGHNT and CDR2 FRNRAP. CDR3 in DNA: TGTGCTAGTGGTTTGGTACGACTGGGTGGCAATCAGCCCCAGCATTTT. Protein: CASGLVRLGGNQPQHF.

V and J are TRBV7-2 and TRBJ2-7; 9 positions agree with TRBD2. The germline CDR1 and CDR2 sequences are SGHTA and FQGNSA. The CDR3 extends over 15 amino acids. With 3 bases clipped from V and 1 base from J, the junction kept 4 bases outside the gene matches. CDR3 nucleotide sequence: TGTGCCAGCAGCTTCGGACTAGCGTCTTCCTACGAGCAGTACTTC. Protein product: CASSFGLASSYEQYF.

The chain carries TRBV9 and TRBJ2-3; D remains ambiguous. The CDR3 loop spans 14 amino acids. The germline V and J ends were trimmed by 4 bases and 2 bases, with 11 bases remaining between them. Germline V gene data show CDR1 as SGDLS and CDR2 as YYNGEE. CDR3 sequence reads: CASSPVTSTDTQYF. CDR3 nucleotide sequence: TGTGCCAGCAGCCCCGTAACTTCCACAGATACGCAGTATTTT.